This T cell receptor beta chain emerged from a study of CD8+ T cells in alopecia areata. This clone is a singleton in its sample. Germline lookup yields CDR1 MGHRA and CDR2 YSYEKL. Trimming removed 5 bases from V and 6 bases from J; junction bases left unmatched: 5. This CDR3 comprises 13 residues. Extracted from the samples, RNA was reverse transcribed into cDNA to serve as the sequencing template. Data came from immunoSEQ multiplex PCR; TCRdb stores just in-frame clones and leaves some out. The sample shows about 140,000 clones, roughly 82% of them seen only once. As to treatment: oral pan-JAK inhibitor, 5-10 mg twice daily.

This chain links TRBV4-1 with TRBJ1-2, with 8 bases that match TRBD1. The TCR was taken from a human donor with alopecia areata. The material was CD8+ T cells sorted from blood, obtained at week 4, from a patient treated with tofacitinib. The CDR3 nucleotides are TGCGCCAGCAGCTTTCAGGGGGCAGATGGCTACACCTTC. Translation gives CASSFQGADGYTF.